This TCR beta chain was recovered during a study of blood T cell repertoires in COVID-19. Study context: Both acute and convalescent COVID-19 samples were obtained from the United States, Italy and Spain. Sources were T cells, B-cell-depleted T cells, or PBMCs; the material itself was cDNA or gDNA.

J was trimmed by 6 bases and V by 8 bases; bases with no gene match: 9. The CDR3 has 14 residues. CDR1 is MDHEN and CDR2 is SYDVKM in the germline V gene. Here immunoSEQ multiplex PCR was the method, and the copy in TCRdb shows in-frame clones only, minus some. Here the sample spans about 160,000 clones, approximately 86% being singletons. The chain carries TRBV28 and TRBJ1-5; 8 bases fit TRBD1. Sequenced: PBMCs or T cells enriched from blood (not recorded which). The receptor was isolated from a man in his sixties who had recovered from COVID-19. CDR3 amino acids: CASLQGVEGQPQHF. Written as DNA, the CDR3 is TGTGCCAGCCTACAGGGGGTGGAGGGTCAGCCCCAGCATTTT.